This TCR beta chain is drawn from a study of blood T cell repertoires in COVID-19. At the level of the study: Nucleic acid was either cDNA or gDNA, and it came from T cells, B-cell-depleted T cells, or PBMCs.

This CDR3 is 15 amino acids long. Trimming left V 1 base short and J 4 bases short, with 11 bases between. The germline V gene encodes CDR1 SGHTA and CDR2 FQGNSA. The data were produced by immunoSEQ multiplex PCR, yet TCRdb's version contains in-frame clones alone and is incomplete. The sample includes about 71,000 clones, roughly 86% seen only once; the top ten take approximately 7.2%. The TCR comes from a man in his forties or fifties with active COVID-19. The specimen was peripheral blood. The chain is built from TRBV7-2 and TRBJ2-1, with a possible D match to TRBD2 (5 bases). The CDR3 coding sequence is TGTGCCAGCAGCTTAGTCGGCGGGCTATACAATGAGCAGTTCTTC. The encoded protein is CASSLVGGLYNEQFF.